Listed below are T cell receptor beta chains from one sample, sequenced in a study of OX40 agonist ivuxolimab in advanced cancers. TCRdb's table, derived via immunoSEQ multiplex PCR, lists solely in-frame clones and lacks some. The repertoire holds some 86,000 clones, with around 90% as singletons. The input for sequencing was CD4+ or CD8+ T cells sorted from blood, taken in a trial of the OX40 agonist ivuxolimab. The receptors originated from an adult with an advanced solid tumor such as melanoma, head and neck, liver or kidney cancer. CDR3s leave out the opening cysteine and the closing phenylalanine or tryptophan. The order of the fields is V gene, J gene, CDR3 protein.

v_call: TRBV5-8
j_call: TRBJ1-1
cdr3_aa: ASGYEAF

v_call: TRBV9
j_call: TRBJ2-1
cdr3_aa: ASSAPGTAGLEQF

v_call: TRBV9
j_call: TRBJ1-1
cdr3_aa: ASSLSGTEAF

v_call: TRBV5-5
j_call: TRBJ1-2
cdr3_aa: ASSSDTANYGYT

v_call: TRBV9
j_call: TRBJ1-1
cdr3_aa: ASRPGNGNTEAF

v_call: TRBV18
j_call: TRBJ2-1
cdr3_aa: ASSPLGKASNEQF

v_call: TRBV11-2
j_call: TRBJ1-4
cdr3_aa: ASSFGDGDEKLF

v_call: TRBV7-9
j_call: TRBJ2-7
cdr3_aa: ASSSSSYEQY

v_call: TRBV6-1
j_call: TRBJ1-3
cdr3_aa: ASSGQGVGNTIY

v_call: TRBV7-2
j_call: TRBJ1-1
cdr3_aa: ASSLVGGGTEAF

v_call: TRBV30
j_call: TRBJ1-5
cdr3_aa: AWDTGGDQPQH

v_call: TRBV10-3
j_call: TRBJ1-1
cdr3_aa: AISESGLKANLNTEAF

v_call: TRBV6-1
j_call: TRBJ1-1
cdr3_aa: ATSRRGEAF

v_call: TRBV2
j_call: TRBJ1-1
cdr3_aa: ASSDRGGRMNTEAF

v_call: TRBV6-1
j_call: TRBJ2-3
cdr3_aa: ASGDSPDTQY

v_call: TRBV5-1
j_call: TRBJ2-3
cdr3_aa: ASSPADPRDTQY

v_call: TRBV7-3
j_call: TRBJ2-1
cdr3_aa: ASSSTSGGATSRKF

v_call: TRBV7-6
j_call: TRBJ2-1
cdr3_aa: ASSLSRPNRGGEQF

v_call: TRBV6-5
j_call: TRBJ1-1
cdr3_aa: ASRPTGYTEAF

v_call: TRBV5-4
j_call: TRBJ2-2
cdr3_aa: ASSLIRSGELF

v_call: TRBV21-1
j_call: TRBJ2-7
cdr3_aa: ASSKPRGLAGGGAYEQY

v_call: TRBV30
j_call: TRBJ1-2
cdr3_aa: AWSVGTAYGYT

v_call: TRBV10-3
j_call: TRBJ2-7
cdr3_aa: AIGDRAYEQY

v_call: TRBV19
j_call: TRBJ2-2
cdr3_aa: ASSTSGNTGELF

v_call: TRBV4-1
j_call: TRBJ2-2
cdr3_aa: ASSQPTTGMNTGELF

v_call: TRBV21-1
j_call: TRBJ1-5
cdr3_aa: ASSKWTHRSKGGQPQH

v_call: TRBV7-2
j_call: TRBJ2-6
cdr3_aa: ASSFRGVGANVLT

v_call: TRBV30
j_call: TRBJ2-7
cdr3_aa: AWNRGHGDEQY

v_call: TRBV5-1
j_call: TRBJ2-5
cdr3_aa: ASSWDSGAETQY

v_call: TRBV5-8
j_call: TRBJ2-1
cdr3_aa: ASSFGTGQVFSEQF

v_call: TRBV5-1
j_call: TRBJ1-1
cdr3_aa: ASSLGTAVNTEAF

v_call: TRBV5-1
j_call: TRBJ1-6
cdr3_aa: ASSLVGGSGSPLH

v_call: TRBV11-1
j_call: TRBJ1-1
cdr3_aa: ASSFDRSVGTMV

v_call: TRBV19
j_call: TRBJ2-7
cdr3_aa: ASSILGREDYEQY

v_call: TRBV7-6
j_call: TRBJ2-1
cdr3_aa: ASSLIRTFSYNEQF

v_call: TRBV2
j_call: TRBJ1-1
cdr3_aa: ASTPVQAGTEAF